The next 2 T cell receptor beta chains were all read from a single sample in a study of monozygotic twins with inflammatory bowel disease. TCRdb reprocessed the 5' RACE reads and reports one entry per CDR3 protein, with no DNA. The table counts 350,000 to 500,000 distinct CDR3 sequences; 2.4% lies in the top ten. The sequenced material came from blood. The receptors were gathered from a human donor with ulcerative colitis or Crohn's disease, or a healthy co-twin of an affected twin (not recorded which).

The chain uses TRBV4-1 and TRBJ2-1; lacking DNA, the TRBD2 call made by TCRdb goes unchecked. Germline V gives CDR1 MGHRA, CDR2 YSYEKL. CDR3 length equals 16 residues. The CDR3 here is CASSQRWTSGENEQFF.

The rearrangement joins TRBV10-3 to TRBJ1-4; the TCRdb D gene call, TRBD1, has no DNA to confirm it. This CDR3 is built from 12 residues. In germline, CDR1 is ENHRY, CDR2 SYGVKD. The CDR3: CAISETGGKLFF.